The rows below give T cell receptor beta chains drawn from one sample of a study of PD-L1 blockade in urothelial cancer. TCRdb keeps only in-frame clones here, not all; method: immunoSEQ multiplex PCR. This sample carries about 130,000 clones, roughly 80% of them seen once, and the ten largest clones take 2.5% to 4%. The sequencing used PBMCs, collected around atezolizumab (anti-PD-L1) treatment. The receptors here all came from a man in his forties or fifties with urothelial cancer. The CDR3 runs from the conserved cysteine through the conserved F or W. A D gene is named only where the DNA matches it firmly. The listing skips clone size in some rows; elsewhere it reads once, few, many or a size class.

abundance | j_gene | d_gene | v_gene | CDR3aa | CDR3nt
- | TRBJ2-2 | TRBD2 | TRBV2 | CASRGTSGRLNTGELFF | TGTGCCAGCAGGGGGACTAGCGGGAGGCTAAACACCGGGGAGCTGTTTTTT
- | TRBJ1-1 | - | TRBV19 | CASSIDFISNTEAFF | TGTGCCAGTAGTATAGATTTTATCTCGAACACTGAAGCTTTCTTT
- | TRBJ2-7 | - | TRBV6-1 | CASSEAGEPTYEQYF | TGTGCCAGCAGTGAAGCAGGGGAACCCACCTACGAGCAGTACTTC
- | TRBJ2-3 | TRBD2 | TRBV11-2 | CASRKLAEVTDTQYF | TGTGCCAGCAGAAAACTAGCGGAAGTCACAGATACGCAGTATTTT
- | TRBJ1-1 | TRBD1 | TRBV5-4 | CASSFSPGQGAGYTEAFF | TGTGCCAGCAGCTTTAGCCCGGGACAGGGGGCTGGATACACTGAAGCTTTCTTT
- | TRBJ2-7 | TRBD1 | TRBV4-1 | CASSRLGTGSSYEQYF | TGCGCCAGCAGCCGCCTCGGGACAGGGTCATCCTACGAGCAGTACTTC
- | TRBJ2-3 | - | TRBV9 | CASSDRVTFTDTQYF | TGTGCCAGCAGCGACCGGGTCACATTCACAGATACGCAGTATTTT
once | TRBJ2-1 | TRBD1 | TRBV2 | CASSLDRGLINEQFF | TGTGCCAGCAGCCTCGACAGGGGTTTAATCAATGAGCAGTTCTTC
- | TRBJ2-4 | - | TRBV2 | CASSEATGRLAWIQYF | TGTGCCAGCAGTGAAGCGACAGGTCGACTAGCTTGGATTCAGTACTTC
- | TRBJ2-1 | - | TRBV18 | CASSPPNRQRRDNEQFF | TGTGCCAGCTCACCACCGAATCGACAGAGAAGGGACAATGAGCAGTTCTTC
- | TRBJ2-3 | - | TRBV27 | CASSPFGDTQYF | TGTGCCAGCAGTCCCTTCGGGGATACGCAGTATTTT
few | TRBJ2-7 | TRBD2 | TRBV27 | CASSSSGRAYEQYF | TGTGCCAGCAGTTCGAGCGGGAGGGCCTACGAGCAGTACTTC
once | TRBJ2-7 | TRBD1 | TRBV28 | CASTDVRGQGEQYF | TGTGCCAGCACCGACGTCAGGGGGCAGGGCGAGCAGTACTTC
- | TRBJ2-7 | - | TRBV5-1 | CASSTEGGSVQYF | TGCGCCAGCAGCACCGAGGGGGGGTCGGTGCAGTACTTC
- | TRBJ2-1 | TRBD2 | TRBV5-6 | CASSSLLAGASNEQFF | TGTGCCAGCAGCTCTTTACTAGCGGGAGCGTCCAATGAGCAGTTCTTC
- | TRBJ2-7 | TRBD1 | TRBV30 | CAWSGGLWTGLEQYF | TGTGCCTGGAGTGGGGGCCTCTGGACAGGTCTGGAGCAGTACTTC
- | TRBJ2-7 | TRBD1 | TRBV5-1 | CASSKDRANEQYF | TGCGCCAGCAGCAAGGACAGGGCTAACGAGCAGTACTTC
- | TRBJ2-2 | TRBD2 | TRBV15 | CATSRDRRETGELFF | TGTGCCACCAGCAGAGATCGGCGGGAGACCGGGGAGCTGTTTTTT
- | TRBJ2-1 | TRBD2 | TRBV7-2 | CASKGGLAGISSYNEQFF | TGTGCCAGCAAAGGAGGACTAGCGGGTATAAGCTCCTACAATGAGCAGTTCTTC
- | TRBJ2-3 | TRBD2 | TRBV2 | CASSVVGGPSSTDTQYF | TGTGCCAGCAGTGTGGTGGGAGGGCCCTCGAGCACAGATACGCAGTATTTT
- | TRBJ1-4 | - | TRBV28 | CASTQVNRDEKLFF | TGTGCCAGCACCCAAGTTAACAGGGATGAAAAACTGTTTTTT
- | TRBJ2-3 | TRBD1 | TRBV18 | CASSPLGQGAKDTQYF | TGTGCCAGCTCACCGCTGGGACAGGGGGCGAAAGATACGCAGTATTTT
- | TRBJ1-3 | - | TRBV14 | CASSQVRGSGNTIYF | TGTGCCAGCAGCCAAGTCAGGGGCTCTGGAAACACCATATATTTT
- | TRBJ1-1 | - | TRBV27 | CASSLRHTSGTFF | TGTGCCAGCAGTTTAAGGCATACTAGTGGAACTTTCTTT
- | TRBJ2-2 | - | TRBV5-4 | CASSGDILWPPNTGELFF | TGTGCCAGCAGCGGGGACATCTTGTGGCCCCCGAACACCGGGGAGCTGTTTTTT
- | TRBJ1-1 | TRBD1 | TRBV30 | CAWSRTGQAFF | TGTGCCTGGTCTCGGACAGGGCAAGCTTTCTTT
- | TRBJ2-5 | - | TRBV29-1 | CSAGTRLTETQYF | TGCAGCGCTGGAACTAGACTGACGGAGACCCAGTACTTC
- | TRBJ2-7 | - | TRBV13 | CASSSLPLRYEQYF | TGTGCCAGCAGCTCCCTACCTTTGAGGTACGAGCAGTACTTC
few | TRBJ2-6 | - | TRBV18 | CASSPTPQRMGANVLTF | TGTGCCAGCTCACCGACCCCCCAGCGTATGGGGGCCAACGTCCTGACTTTC
- | TRBJ1-6 | - | TRBV7-2 | CASSLEGGTTLGPLHF | TGTGCCAGCAGCTTAGAGGGAGGGACCACACTGGGACCCCTCCACTTT
few | TRBJ1-1 | - | TRBV6-1 | CASSGRLSGAFF | TGTGCCAGCAGCGGCCGGCTCAGCGGGGCTTTCTTT
- | TRBJ2-7 | TRBD2 | TRBV5-1 | CASSSPGLAGANYEQYF | TGCGCCAGCAGCTCGCCTGGACTAGCGGGAGCCAACTACGAGCAGTACTTC
- | TRBJ2-7 | - | TRBV2 | CASRGGDKAIGF | TGTGCCAGCAGAGGGGGGGATAAGGCGATAGGCTTC
- | TRBJ2-7 | - | TRBV5-1 | CASSRDSTGEQYF | TGCGCCAGCAGCCGGGACTCAACCGGCGAGCAGTACTTC
- | TRBJ1-4 | - | TRBV28 | CASSSPGEKLFF | TGTGCCAGCAGCTCTCCAGGTGAAAAACTGTTTTTT
- | TRBJ2-1 | TRBD2 | TRBV4-2 | CASSLMTSSNEQFF | TGTGCCAGCAGCCTGATGACTAGCAGCAATGAGCAGTTCTTC
- | TRBJ2-4 | TRBD2 | TRBV29-1 | CSVETSGKDIQYF | TGCAGCGTTGAAACTAGCGGGAAGGACATTCAGTACTTC
- | TRBJ2-1 | TRBD1 | TRBV11-3 | CASRGTANEQFF | TGTGCCAGCAGGGGGACAGCCAATGAGCAGTTCTTC
- | TRBJ2-7 | - | TRBV28 | CASSLRVEQYF | TGTGCCAGCAGTTTACGCGTCGAGCAGTACTTC
- | TRBJ1-5 | - | TRBV4-1 | CASSQIRGGNQPQHF | TGCGCCAGCAGCCAAATACGCGGGGGTAATCAGCCCCAGCATTTT
- | TRBJ2-7 | - | TRBV19 | CASSTRDEQYF | TGTGCCAGTAGTACTCGGGACGAGCAGTACTTC
- | TRBJ2-2 | TRBD2 | TRBV7-9 | CASSSGTSGRNTGELFF | TGTGCCAGCAGCTCCGGGACTAGCGGGAGGAACACCGGGGAGCTGTTTTTT
once | TRBJ1-4 | - | TRBV27 | CASSFREGGELFF | TGTGCCAGCAGTTTTCGGGAGGGGGGGGAACTGTTTTTT
- | TRBJ2-7 | - | TRBV5-6 | CASSKAGIYYEQYF | TGTGCCAGCAGCAAAGCCGGGATCTACTACGAGCAGTACTTC
- | TRBJ1-5 | - | TRBV7-9 | CASSFNSNQPQHF | TGTGCCAGCAGCTTTAATAGCAATCAGCCCCAGCATTTT
- | TRBJ2-1 | TRBD2 | TRBV28 | CASSLAGGRQFF | TGTGCCAGCAGTTTAGCGGGAGGGCGGCAGTTCTTC
- | TRBJ2-2 | TRBD1 | TRBV11-2 | CASSPGQGLAGELFF | TGTGCCAGCAGCCCGGGACAGGGGCTCGCCGGGGAGCTGTTTTTT
- | TRBJ2-7 | - | TRBV7-6 | CASSSRGEGTLEQYF | TGTGCCAGCAGCTCGCGGGGTGAGGGAACCTTAGAGCAGTACTTC